This entry features one T cell receptor beta chain sequence. Trimming cost V 3 bases and J 4 bases, with 15 bases left between them. The CDR3 is made up of 15 amino acids. Germline CDR1 is MGHRA and CDR2 is YSYEKL. Each CDR3 protein is one row after TCRdb ran MiXCR on the 5' RACE reads. The sample carries 38,000 or so distinct CDR3 sequences, approximately 4.5% recorded once. This entry comes from a study of T cells of healthy individuals. The sequence was obtained from a human donor in good health. The rearrangement links TRBV4-1 to TRBJ1-2; D not resolved. The CDR3 region is CASSHPTDNFYGYTF. CDR3 coding DNA: TGCGCCAGCAGCCACCCCACAGATAACTTCTATGGCTACACCTTC.